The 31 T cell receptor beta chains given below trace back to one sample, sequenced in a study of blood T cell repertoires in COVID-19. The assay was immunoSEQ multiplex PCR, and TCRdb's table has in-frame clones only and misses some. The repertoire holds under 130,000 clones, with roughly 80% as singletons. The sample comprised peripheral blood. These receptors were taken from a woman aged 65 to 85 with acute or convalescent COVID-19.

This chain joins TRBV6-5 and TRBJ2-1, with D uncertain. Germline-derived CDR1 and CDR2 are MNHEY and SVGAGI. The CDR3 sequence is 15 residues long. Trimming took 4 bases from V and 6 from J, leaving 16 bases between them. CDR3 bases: TGTGCCAGCAGTTCGACCCCCACTACCTCCAATGAGCAGTTCTTC. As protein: CASSSTPTTSNEQFF.

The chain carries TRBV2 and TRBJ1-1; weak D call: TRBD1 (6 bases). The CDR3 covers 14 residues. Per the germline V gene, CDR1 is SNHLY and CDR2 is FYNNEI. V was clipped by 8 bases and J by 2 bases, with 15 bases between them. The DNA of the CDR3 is TGTGCCAGCCAGCGTACCAGGGGCAACACTGAAGCTTTCTTT. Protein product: CASQRTRGNTEAFF. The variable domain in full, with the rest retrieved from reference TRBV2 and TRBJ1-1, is EPEVTQTPSHQVTQMGQEVILRCVPISNHLYFYWYRQILGQKVEFLVSFYNNEISEKSEIFDDQFSVERPDGSNFTLKIRSTKLEDSAMYFCASQRTRGNTEAFFGQGTRLTVV.

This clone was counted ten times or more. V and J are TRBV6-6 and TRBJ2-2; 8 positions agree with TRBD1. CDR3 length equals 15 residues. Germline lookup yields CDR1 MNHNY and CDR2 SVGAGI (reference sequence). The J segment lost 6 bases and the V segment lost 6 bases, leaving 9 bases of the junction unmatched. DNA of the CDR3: TGTGCCAGCAGGGCCTCGGACAGGGCGGCCGGGGAGCTGTTTTTT. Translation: CASRASDRAAGELFF.

The CDR3 DNA sequence: TGTGCCAGCAGTTACAAGTCAGACACTAACTATGGCTACACCTTC. Protein sequence: CASSYKSDTNYGYTF. The chain joins TRBV6-2 or TRBV6-3 to TRBJ1-2, with D hard to call. V was clipped by 2 bases and J by 0 bases, with 10 bases between them. Looked up from germline, CDR1 is MNHEY and CDR2 is SVGEGT. The CDR3 extends over 15 amino acids.

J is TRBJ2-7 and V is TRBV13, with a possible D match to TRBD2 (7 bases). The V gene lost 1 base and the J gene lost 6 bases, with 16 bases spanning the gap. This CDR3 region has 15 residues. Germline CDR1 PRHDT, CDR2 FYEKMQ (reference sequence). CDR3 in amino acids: CASSLDGGRSSEQYF. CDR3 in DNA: TGTGCCAGCAGCTTAGACGGGGGGCGGAGTTCCGAGCAGTACTTC. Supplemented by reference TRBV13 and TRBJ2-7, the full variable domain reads AAGVIQSPRHLIKEKRETATLKCYPIPRHDTVYWYQQGPGQDPQFLISFYEKMQSDKGSIPDRFSAQQFSDYHSELNMSSLELGDSALYFCASSLDGGRSSEQYFGPGTRLTVT.

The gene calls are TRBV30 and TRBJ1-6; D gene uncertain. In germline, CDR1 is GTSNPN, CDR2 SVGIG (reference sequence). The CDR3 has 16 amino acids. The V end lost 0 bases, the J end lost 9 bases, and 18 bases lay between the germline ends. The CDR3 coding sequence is TGTGCCTGGAGTGTAAAAGGAGTGGCTGGAAGTTCACCCCTCCACTTT. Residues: CAWSVKGVAGSSPLHF.

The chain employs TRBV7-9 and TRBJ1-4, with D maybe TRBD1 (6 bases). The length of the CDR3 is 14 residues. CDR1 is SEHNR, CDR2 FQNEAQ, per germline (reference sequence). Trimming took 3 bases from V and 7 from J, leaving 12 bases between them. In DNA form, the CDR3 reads TGTGCCAGCAGCTTTGGGGGCATCTTTGAAAAACTGTTTTTT. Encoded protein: CASSFGGIFEKLFF.

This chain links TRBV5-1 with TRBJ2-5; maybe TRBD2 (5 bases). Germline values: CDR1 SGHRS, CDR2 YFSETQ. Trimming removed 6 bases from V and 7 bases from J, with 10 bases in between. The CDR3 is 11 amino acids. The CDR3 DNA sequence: TGCGCCAGCAATACTGAGGGGACCCAGTACTTC. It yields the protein CASNTEGTQYF.

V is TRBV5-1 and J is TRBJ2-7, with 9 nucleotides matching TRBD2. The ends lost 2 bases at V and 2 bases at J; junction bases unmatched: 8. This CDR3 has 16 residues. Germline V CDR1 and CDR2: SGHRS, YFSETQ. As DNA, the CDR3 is TGCGCCAGCAGCTTAGGAGCGGGGGGCCTAACCTACGAGCAGTACTTC. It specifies CASSLGAGGLTYEQYF.

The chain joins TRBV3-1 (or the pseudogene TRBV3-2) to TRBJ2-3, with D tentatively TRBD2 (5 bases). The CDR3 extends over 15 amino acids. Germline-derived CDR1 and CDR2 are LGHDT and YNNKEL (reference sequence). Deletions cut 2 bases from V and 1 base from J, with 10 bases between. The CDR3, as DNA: TGTGCCAGCAGCCAACAGCACGGGGGCACAGATACGCAGTATTTT. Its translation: CASSQQHGGTDTQYF.

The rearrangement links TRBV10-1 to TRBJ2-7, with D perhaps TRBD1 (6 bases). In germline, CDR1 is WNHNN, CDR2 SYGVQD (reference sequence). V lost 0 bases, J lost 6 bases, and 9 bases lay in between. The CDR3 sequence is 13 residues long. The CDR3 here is CASSESKGGEQYF. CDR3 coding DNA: TGCGCCAGCAGTGAGTCGAAAGGGGGCGAGCAGTACTTC.

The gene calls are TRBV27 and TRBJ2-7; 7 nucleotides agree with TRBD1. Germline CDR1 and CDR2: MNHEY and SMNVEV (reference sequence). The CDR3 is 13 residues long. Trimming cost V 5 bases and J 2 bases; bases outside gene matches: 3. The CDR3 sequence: CASSARGTYEQYF. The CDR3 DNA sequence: TGTGCCAGCAGTGCCAGGGGGACCTACGAGCAGTACTTC.

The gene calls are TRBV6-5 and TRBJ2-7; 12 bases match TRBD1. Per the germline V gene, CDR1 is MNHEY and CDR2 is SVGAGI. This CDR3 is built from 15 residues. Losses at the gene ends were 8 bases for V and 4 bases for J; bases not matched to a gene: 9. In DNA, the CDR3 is TGTGCCAGCGTTGGGACAGGGGGCAGAGTATACGAGCAGTACTTC. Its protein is CASVGTGGRVYEQYF.

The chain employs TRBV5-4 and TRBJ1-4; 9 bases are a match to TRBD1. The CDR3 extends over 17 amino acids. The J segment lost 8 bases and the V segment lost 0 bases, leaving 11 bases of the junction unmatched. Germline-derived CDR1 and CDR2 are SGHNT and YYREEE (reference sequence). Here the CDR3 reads CASSLGGQGGAYEKLFF. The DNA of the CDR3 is TGTGCCAGCAGCTTGGGGGGACAGGGTGGTGCCTACGAAAAACTGTTTTTT.

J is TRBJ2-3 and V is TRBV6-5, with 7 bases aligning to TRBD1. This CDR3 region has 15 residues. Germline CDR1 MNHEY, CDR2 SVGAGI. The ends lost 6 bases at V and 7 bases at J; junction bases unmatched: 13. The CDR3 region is CASSPNRGPDHTQYF. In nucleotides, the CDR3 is TGTGCCAGCAGCCCAAACAGGGGCCCCGACCATACGCAGTATTTT.

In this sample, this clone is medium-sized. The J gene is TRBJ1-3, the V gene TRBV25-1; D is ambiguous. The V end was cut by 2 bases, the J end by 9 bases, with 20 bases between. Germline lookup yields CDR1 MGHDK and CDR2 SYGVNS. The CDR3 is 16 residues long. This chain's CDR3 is CASSEPSGLSGSTIYF. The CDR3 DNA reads TGTGCCAGCAGTGAACCCTCTGGCCTGTCGGGGAGCACCATATATTTT.

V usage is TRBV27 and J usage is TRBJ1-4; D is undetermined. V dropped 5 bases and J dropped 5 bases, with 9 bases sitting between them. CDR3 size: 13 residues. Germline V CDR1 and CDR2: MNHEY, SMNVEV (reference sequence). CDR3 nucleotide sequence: TGTGCCAGCAGTCCGTCTAACAATGAAAAACTGTTTTTT. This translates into CASSPSNNEKLFF.

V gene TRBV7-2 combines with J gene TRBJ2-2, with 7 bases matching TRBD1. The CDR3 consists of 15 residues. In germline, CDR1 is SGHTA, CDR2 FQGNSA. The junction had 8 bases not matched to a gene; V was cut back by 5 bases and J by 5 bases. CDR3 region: CASSPRQGTTGELFF. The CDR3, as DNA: TGTGCCAGCAGCCCTCGACAGGGCACGACCGGGGAGCTGTTTTTT. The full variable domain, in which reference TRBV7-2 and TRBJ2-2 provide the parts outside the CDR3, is GAGVSQSPSNKVTEKGKDVELRCDPISGHTALYWYRQSLGQGLEFLIYFQGNSAPDKSGLPSDRFSAERTGGSVSTLTIQRTQQEDSAVYLCASSPRQGTTGELFFGEGSRLTVL.

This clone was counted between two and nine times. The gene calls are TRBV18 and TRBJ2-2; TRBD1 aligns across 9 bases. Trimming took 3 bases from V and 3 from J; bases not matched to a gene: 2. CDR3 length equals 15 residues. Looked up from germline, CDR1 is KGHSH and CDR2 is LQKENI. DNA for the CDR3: TGTGCCAGCTCACCGCGGACAGGGGACACCGGGGAGCTGTTTTTT. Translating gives CASSPRTGDTGELFF.

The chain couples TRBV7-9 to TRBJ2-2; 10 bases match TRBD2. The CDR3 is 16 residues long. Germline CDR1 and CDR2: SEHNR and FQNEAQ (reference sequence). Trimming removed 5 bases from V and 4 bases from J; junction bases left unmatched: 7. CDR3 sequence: CASSHTSGAGTGELFF. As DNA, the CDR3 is TGTGCCAGCAGCCATACTAGCGGGGCGGGCACCGGGGAGCTGTTTTTT. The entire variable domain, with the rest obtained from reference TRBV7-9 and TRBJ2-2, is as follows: DTGVSQNPRHKITKRGQNVTFRCDPISEHNRLYWYRQTLGQGPEFLTYFQNEAQLEKSRLLSDRFSAERPKGSFSTLEIQRTEQGDSAMYLCASSHTSGAGTGELFFGEGSRLTVL.

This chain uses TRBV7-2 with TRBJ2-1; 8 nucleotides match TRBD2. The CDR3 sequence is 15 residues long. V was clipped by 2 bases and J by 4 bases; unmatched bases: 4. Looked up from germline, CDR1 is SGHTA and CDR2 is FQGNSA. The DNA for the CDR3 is TGTGCCAGCAGCTTATCAGCGGGGGCATACAATGAGCAGTTCTTC. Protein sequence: CASSLSAGAYNEQFF. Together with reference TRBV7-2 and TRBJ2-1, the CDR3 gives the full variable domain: GAGVSQSPSNKVTEKGKDVELRCDPISGHTALYWYRQSLGQGLEFLIYFQGNSAPDKSGLPSDRFSAERTGGSVSTLTIQRTQQEDSAVYLCASSLSAGAYNEQFFGPGTRLTVL.

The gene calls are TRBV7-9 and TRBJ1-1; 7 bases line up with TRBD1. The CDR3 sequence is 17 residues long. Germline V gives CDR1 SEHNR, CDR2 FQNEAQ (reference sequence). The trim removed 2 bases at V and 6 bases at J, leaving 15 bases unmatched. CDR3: CASSLFQSLRQGSEAFF. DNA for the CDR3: TGTGCCAGCAGCTTATTTCAAAGTTTGAGACAGGGTTCTGAAGCTTTCTTT.

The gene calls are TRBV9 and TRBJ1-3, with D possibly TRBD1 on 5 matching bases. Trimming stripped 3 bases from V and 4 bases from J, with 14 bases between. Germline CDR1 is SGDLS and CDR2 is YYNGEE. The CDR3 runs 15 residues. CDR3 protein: CASSEGWGAGNTIYF. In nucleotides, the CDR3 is TGTGCCAGCAGCGAAGGCTGGGGCGCCGGAAACACCATATATTTT.

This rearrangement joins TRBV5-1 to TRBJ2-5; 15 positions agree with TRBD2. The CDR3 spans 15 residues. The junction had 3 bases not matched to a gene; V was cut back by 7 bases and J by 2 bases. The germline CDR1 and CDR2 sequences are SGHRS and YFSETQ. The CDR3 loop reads CASGTSGGSQETQYF. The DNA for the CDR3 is TGCGCCAGCGGGACTAGCGGGGGGTCTCAAGAGACCCAGTACTTC.

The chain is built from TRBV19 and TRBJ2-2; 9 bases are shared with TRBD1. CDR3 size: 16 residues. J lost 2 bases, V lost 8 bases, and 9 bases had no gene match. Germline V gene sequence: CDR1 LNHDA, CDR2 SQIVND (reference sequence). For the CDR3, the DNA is TGTGCCAGTTCGATACCGGGACAGGGTAACACCGGGGAGCTGTTTTTT. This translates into CASSIPGQGNTGELFF.

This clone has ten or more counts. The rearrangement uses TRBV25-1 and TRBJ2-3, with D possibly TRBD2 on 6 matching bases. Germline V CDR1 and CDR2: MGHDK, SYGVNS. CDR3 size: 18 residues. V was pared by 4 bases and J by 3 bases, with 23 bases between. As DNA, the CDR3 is TGTGCCAGCAGTGCGGACCTGGGGTCATGGGAGGAAACAGATACGCAGTATTTT. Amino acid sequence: CASSADLGSWEETDTQYF.

This CDR3 is CASSQDGGTGAKRLSYEQYF. CDR3 bases: TGTGCCAGCAGCCAAGATGGAGGTACAGGGGCCAAGAGGCTCTCCTACGAGCAGTACTTC. The rearrangement links TRBV3-1 (or the pseudogene TRBV3-2) to TRBJ2-7, with 7 bases aligning to TRBD1. The germline gives CDR1 LGHDT, CDR2 YNNKEL (reference sequence). Trimming took 0 bases from V and 0 from J; bases not matched to a gene: 17. The CDR3 totals 20 residues.

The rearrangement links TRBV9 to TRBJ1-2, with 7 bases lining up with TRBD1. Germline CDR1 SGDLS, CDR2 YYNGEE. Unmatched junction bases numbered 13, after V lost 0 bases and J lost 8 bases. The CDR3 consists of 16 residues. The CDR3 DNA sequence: TGTGCCAGCAGCGTAGTTGGGACAGACCTATTAGGGGGCTACACCTTC. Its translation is CASSVVGTDLLGGYTF.

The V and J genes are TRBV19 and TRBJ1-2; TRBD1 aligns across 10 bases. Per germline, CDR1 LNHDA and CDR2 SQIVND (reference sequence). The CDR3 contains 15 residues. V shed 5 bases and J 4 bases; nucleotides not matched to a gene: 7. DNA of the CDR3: TGTGCCAGTAGTCTCCGGGACAGGGGAGGCTATGGCTACACCTTC. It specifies CASSLRDRGGYGYTF.

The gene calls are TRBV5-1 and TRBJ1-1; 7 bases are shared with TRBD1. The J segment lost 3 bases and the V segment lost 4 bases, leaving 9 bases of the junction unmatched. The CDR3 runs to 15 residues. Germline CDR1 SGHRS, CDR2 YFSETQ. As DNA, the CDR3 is TGCGCCAGCAGCCCCGGCACAGGGGTGTACACTGAAGCTTTCTTT. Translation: CASSPGTGVYTEAFF.

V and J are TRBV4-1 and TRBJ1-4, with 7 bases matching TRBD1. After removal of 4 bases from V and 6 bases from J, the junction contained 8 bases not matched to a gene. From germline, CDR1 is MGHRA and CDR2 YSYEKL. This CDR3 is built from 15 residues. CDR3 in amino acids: CASSRGTVGDEKLFF. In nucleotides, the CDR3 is TGCGCCAGCAGCCGAGGGACAGTTGGGGATGAAAAACTGTTTTTT.